Listed below are T cell receptor beta chains from one sample, sequenced in a study of cytomegalovirus exposure and HLA in healthy donors. Using immunoSEQ multiplex PCR, the repertoire was profiled, and TCRdb retains in-frame clones only, with some absent. This listing includes about 190,000 clones. Source material: PBMCs. The receptor source for this set is a woman aged 25 to 39 in good health and CMV-seropositive. Each CDR3 is given with its conserved first and last residue. A D gene is named only where the DNA matches it firmly.

>-|TRBJ2-5|TRBV7-2
CASSLVSSGLETQYF
TGTGCCAGCAGCTTAGTGTCCTCCGGTTTAGAGACCCAGTACTTC
>-|TRBJ1-3|TRBV4-1
CASSQVAVSGNTIYF
TGCGCCAGCAGCCAAGTGGCAGTCTCTGGAAACACCATATATTTT
>TRBD1|TRBJ2-2|TRBV25-1
CASSGDRGTGELFF
TGTGCCAGCAGCGGGGACAGGGGCACCGGGGAGCTGTTTTTT
>-|TRBJ1-2|TRBV6-5
CATGIGSGYTF
TGTGCCACGGGAATTGGCTCTGGCTACACCTTC
>TRBD1|TRBJ1-2|TRBV2
CASTGQRQGGYTF
TGTGCCAGCACGGGACAAAGACAGGGTGGCTACACCTTC
>-|TRBJ1-1|TRBV19
CASSIGRGTEAFF
TGTGCCAGTAGTATCGGGAGGGGCACTGAAGCTTTCTTT
>-|TRBJ2-4|TRBV10-3
CAISDRDIAKNIQYF
TGTGCCATCAGTGACAGGGATATAGCCAAAAACATTCAGTACTTC
>-|TRBJ1-1|TRBV4-1
CASSLPRGMNTEAFF
TGCGCCAGCAGCCTTCCCAGGGGAATGAACACTGAAGCTTTCTTT
>-|TRBJ2-2|TRBV18
CASSPVQGAGELFF
TGTGCCAGCTCACCGGTACAAGGAGCCGGGGAGCTGTTTTTT
>-|TRBJ2-6|TRBV7-8
CASSLGTLTGANVLTF
TGTGCCAGCAGCTTAGGTACTCTCACTGGGGCCAACGTCCTGACTTTC
>-|TRBJ2-7|TRBV6-5
CASSYSYDSYEQYF
TGTGCCAGCAGTTACTCTTACGACTCCTACGAGCAGTACTTC
>-|TRBJ2-3|TRBV4-2
CASSQAQAEYTDTQYF
TGTGCCAGCAGCCAAGCTCAAGCGGAATACACAGATACGCAGTATTTT
>-|TRBJ2-7|TRBV18
CASSPAADNHEQYF
TGTGCCAGCTCACCCGCTGCAGACAACCACGAGCAGTACTTC
>-|TRBJ2-6|TRBV2
CASSELFSGANVLTF
TGTGCCAGCAGTGAACTTTTTTCTGGGGCCAACGTCCTGACTTTC
>TRBD1|TRBJ1-1|TRBV5-3
CARSHNVPGQDIHRNTEAFF
TGTGCCAGAAGCCATAACGTCCCGGGACAGGACATTCACAGGAACACTGAAGCTTTCTTT
>-|TRBJ1-1|TRBV5-4
CASSNAPGMGTEAFF
TGTGCCAGCAGCAATGCCCCGGGAATGGGCACTGAAGCTTTCTTT
>-|TRBJ1-1|TRBV6-6
CASSFPGTANTEAFF
TGTGCCAGCAGTTTCCCCGGCACAGCGAACACTGAAGCTTTCTTT
>-|TRBJ1-3|TRBV19
CASSNYPRTVNSGNTIYF
TGTGCCAGTAGTAATTACCCGAGGACAGTCAACTCTGGAAACACCATATATTTT
>TRBD2|TRBJ2-1|TRBV5-1
CASSLGLAVDNEQFF
TGCGCCAGCAGCTTGGGACTAGCGGTCGACAATGAGCAGTTCTTC
>-|TRBJ1-2|TRBV18
CASSPPDSPEGYTF
TGTGCCAGCTCACCACCCGACAGCCCGGAAGGCTACACCTTC
>-|TRBJ2-7|TRBV10-3
CAISLTGGGYEQYF
TGTGCCATCAGTCTTACAGGGGGGGGCTACGAGCAGTACTTC
>-|TRBJ2-2|TRBV12-2
CASRSRQGANTGELFF
TGTGCAAGTCGCTCTCGACAGGGCGCGAACACCGGGGAGCTGTTTTTT
>-|TRBJ1-1|TRBV27
CASSPGFMNTEAFF
TGTGCCAGCAGCCCAGGATTCATGAACACTGAAGCTTTCTTT
>-|TRBJ1-1|TRBV29-1
CSVKAGGTEAFF
TGCAGCGTTAAGGCCGGAGGCACTGAAGCTTTCTTT
>TRBD1|TRBJ2-1|TRBV5-4
CASSHDAQGPYNEQFF
TGTGCCAGCAGCCACGATGCACAGGGGCCTTACAATGAGCAGTTCTTC
>TRBD1|TRBJ2-5|TRBV4-1
CASSQTGDQETQYF
TGCGCCAGCAGCCAAACAGGGGACCAAGAGACCCAGTACTTC
>TRBD1|TRBJ1-2|TRBV6-5
CASSLTGARGYTF
TGTGCCAGCAGTTTAACAGGGGCGCGGGGCTACACCTTC
>TRBD1|TRBJ1-4|TRBV5-1
CASSGAGTGGFEKLFF
TGCGCCAGCAGCGGAGCCGGGACAGGGGGTTTCGAAAAACTGTTTTTT
>-|TRBJ2-1|TRBV5-1
CASSLLTIRNEQFF
TGCGCCAGCAGCTTGTTAACCATCAGGAATGAGCAGTTCTTC
>-|TRBJ1-2|TRBV19
CASSIDRTEANYYGYTF
TGTGCCAGTAGTATAGATCGGACAGAGGCAAATTACTATGGCTACACCTTC
>-|TRBJ1-4|TRBV6-5
CASRRTRVDYEKLFF
TGTGCCAGCAGACGCACCAGGGTTGATTATGAAAAACTGTTTTTT
>-|TRBJ2-2|TRBV5-4
CASSSAEGRGTGELFF
TGTGCCAGCAGCAGTGCGGAGGGGCGGGGAACCGGGGAGCTGTTTTTT
>-|TRBJ2-7|TRBV10-1
CASSELGGYEQYF
TGCGCCAGCAGTGAGTTAGGAGGCTACGAGCAGTACTTC
>-|TRBJ1-6|TRBV7-9
CASNSGPNSPLHF
TGTGCCAGCAATTCGGGTCCCAATTCACCCCTCCACTTT
>TRBD2|TRBJ2-1|TRBV2
CASSESSSGRRDNEQFF
TGTGCCAGCAGTGAATCGTCTAGCGGGAGACGAGACAATGAGCAGTTCTTC
>-|TRBJ1-5|TRBV28
CASSFFTGTGLVPQHF
TGTGCCAGCAGTTTCTTTACAGGGACGGGCTTAGTGCCCCAGCATTTT
>TRBD2|TRBJ2-1|TRBV27
CASSPGTSKIF
TGTGCCAGCAGTCCCGGGACTAGCAAAATCTTC
>-|TRBJ1-4|TRBV20-1
CSASGWEKLFF
TGCAGTGCCTCAGGGTGGGAAAAACTGTTTTTT
>TRBD2|TRBJ2-7|TRBV19
CASSPGLAGISYEQYF
TGTGCCAGTAGTCCGGGACTAGCGGGAATCTCCTACGAGCAGTACTTC
>TRBD1|TRBJ1-2|TRBV6-5
CASSSGQGLTF
TGTGCCAGCAGTTCGGGACAGGGGTTGACCTTC
>TRBD1|TRBJ1-5|TRBV27
CASSFKQGYNQPQHF
TGTGCCAGCAGTTTCAAACAGGGGTACAATCAGCCCCAGCATTTT
>-|TRBJ2-7|TRBV7-9
CASSSTLKITGSYEQYF
TGTGCCAGCAGCTCTACCTTGAAAATAACAGGGTCCTACGAGCAGTACTTC
>TRBD2|TRBJ2-3|TRBV27
CASSFWLAGAADTQYF
TGTGCCAGCAGTTTCTGGCTAGCGGGGGCGGCAGATACGCAGTATTTT
>-|TRBJ1-5|TRBV28
CASRFDSYSNQPQHF
TGTGCCAGCAGATTCGACAGTTATAGCAATCAGCCCCAGCATTTT
>-|TRBJ1-5|TRBV7-9
CASSPGLTGPQHF
TGTGCCAGCAGCCCGGGATTAACGGGGCCCCAGCATTTT
>TRBD2|TRBJ2-4|TRBV6-5
CAPLAERGKNIQYF
TGTGCCCCCTTAGCCGAGCGGGGCAAAAACATTCAGTACTTC